This record looks at one T cell receptor (beta chain) sequence and its context. Its antigen is unknown. No base quality information exists; no much larger clone differs at one position. A patient counted as having stable hyperthyroidism if there was no progression to ophthalmopathy within 18 months of follow-up. Hyperthyroidism patients were newly diagnosed, with disease duration under 2 months, and aged 18 to 65 years. Patients with other autoimmune diseases, uncontrolled infections, pregnancy or lactation were excluded. Diagnosis relied on clinical symptoms, serum thyroxine, TRAb, thyroid ultrasound and orbital computed tomography. Ficoll-Paque density gradient centrifugation was used to isolate PBMCs from around 10 ml of fresh peripheral blood. Total RNA was extracted with Trizol reagent and quality-checked on an Agilent 2100 Bioanalyzer. For repertoire sequencing, TCR beta CDR3 regions were amplified from RNA transcripts. A first-round RT-PCR used HTBI primers with the Qiagen OneStep RT-PCR kit, followed by a second-round multiplex PCR, size selection and purification. The libraries underwent paired-end sequencing with 100 bp reads on an Illumina HiSeq2000. As for the authors' bioinformatics: SOAPnuke was used for read processing, and reads with adapters, uncalled bases, a mean Phred below 15, or no exact constant-primer or identifier match were discarded. High-quality paired reads were merged with COPE v1.2.5. Each unique nucleotide sequence was treated as a clonotype, and MiTCR v1.1 was used to align the clonotypes to the IMGT TRB V, D and J references. Only V-J combinations with frequency above 0.0001 were analysed, covering about 99% of repertoires. For each V-J combination, a TCR clonal expansion and chaos score was defined as F50 clonal expansion divided by the chaos observed in the TCRdist matrix. Welch's t-statistics and random forest were used to reduce the features to about twelve V-J combinations, which were then used as input to a naive Bayes classifier. Thyroid-blood repertoire similarity was quantified with the Morisita-Horn index. TCRdb passed the public sequencing reads through fastp at Q25 and MiXCR, retaining productive beta sequences. A single entry per CDR3 protein holds the most common genes and DNA from its merged rows. TCRdb's processing, not the authors', yielded these V and J calls. Within this sample are fewer than 650,000 distinct CDR3 sequences, with roughly 20% of them counted one time only. More than 5.5% of the sample is in the top ten clones.

This record comes from a study of Graves' ophthalmopathy and Graves' hyperthyroidism (dated by TCRdb to the late 2010s). In terms of the full investigation: Peripheral blood was collected at initial diagnosis, prior to any treatment. In five or six hyperthyroidism patients, the T-cell repertoire of thyroid tissue was compared with the T-cell repertoire of blood. The study used signatures of the TCR beta repertoire to tell Graves' ophthalmopathy apart from Graves' hyperthyroidism and to predict which patients would progress to ophthalmopathy. To explore V-J signatures distinguishing ophthalmopathy from hyperthyroidism, a discovery set of roughly 98 patients (roughly 45 ophthalmopathy, 55 to 60 stable hyperthyroidism) was enrolled. Following sampling, methimazole starting at 30 mg daily was administered to hyperthyroidism patients, and high-dose intravenous methylprednisolone was administered to ophthalmopathy patients. For independent validation, a separate cohort was made up of 18 hyperthyroidism patients plus 17 patients who later progressed from hyperthyroidism to ophthalmopathy. In total, over 130 blood samples were TCR-sequenced: approximately 40 ophthalmopathy, approximately 80 hyperthyroidism and about 17 hyperthyroidism-to-ophthalmopathy patients. For training and testing, the approximately 92 patients in the discovery cohort were randomly divided in a 7:3 ratio.

Study-level results and caveats: In validation, the model predicted ophthalmopathy progression with more than 55% sensitivity and 72.22% specificity; some 13 predicted patients were CT-confirmed with GO in a median of 6.5 months. No statistical method was used to predetermine the sample size, and group allocation was not hidden from the investigators. Among expanded thyroid clonotypes with frequency above 0.001, most also showed up in blood, which suggests that blood repertoires may reflect the thyroid immune response. The 13-signature model separated ophthalmopathy from stable hyperthyroidism with 85% to 90% sensitivity and approximately 83% specificity in cross-validation, and 80%/75% in the test set.

The source of this sequence is a woman younger than 30 with stable Graves' hyperthyroidism. Some clones in this sample may be carry-over from other donors' samples. Donor details come from another sample of the same person, matched by shared clones. The sample taken for sequencing was peripheral blood.

The CDR3 corresponds to CASSSGWDGTQYF. The DNA sequence is as follows: TGTGCCAGCAGCTCTGGTTGGGACGGGACCCAGTACTTC. The chain is made from TRBV11-2 and TRBJ2-5, with the D call perhaps TRBD1 or TRBD2, as 5 bases match in each case. Inclusive of the bounding cysteine and phenylalanine, the CDR3 is 13 residues long. Of the read, only the CDR3 DNA is kept; its 39 bases are in frame from base 1. CDR1 and CDR2, looked up from the germline V gene, are SGHAT and FQNNGV. V and J lose 4 bases and 7 bases, and a span of 13 bases separates them.